Below are 21 T cell receptor beta chains sequenced from a single sample in a study of control samples from healthy donors and cancer patients. Measured with immunoSEQ multiplex PCR; TCRdb has only the in-frame clones, and not every one. The profile shows 95,000 to 130,000 clones, around 89% of them singletons. The material sequenced was PBMCs. These receptor sequences come from a woman aged 50 to 60 with colorectal cancer.

The chain uses TRBV6-6 and TRBJ1-5; 7 nucleotides agree with TRBD1. The CDR3 runs 14 residues. Unmatched junction bases numbered 10, after V lost 6 bases and J lost 8 bases. CDR1 and CDR2 from the germline V gene are MNHNY and SVGAGI (reference sequence). CDR3 residues: CASRKGASGEPQHF. Written as DNA, the CDR3 is TGTGCCAGCAGGAAGGGGGCGTCGGGCGAGCCCCAGCATTTT.

In regard to this clone: A junction boundary mismatches the germline segment, possibly from a read error. The V and J genes are TRBV7-7 and TRBJ2-7; TRBD2 aligns across 10 bases. From germline, CDR1 is SSHAT and CDR2 FNYEAQ (reference sequence). This CDR3 is 15 amino acids long. The CDR3: CASSLASGGAYEQYF. The CDR3 region has the DNA TGTGCTAGCAGCTTAGCAAGCGGGGGGGCCTACGAGCAGTACTTC.

A single count supports this clone. The gene calls are TRBV4-2 and TRBJ2-5; 14 positions match TRBD2. The ends lost 2 bases at V and 4 bases at J; junction bases unmatched: 9. CDR1 LGHNA and CDR2 YNFKEQ come from the germline V gene. CDR3 length equals 18 residues. CDR3: CASSQRGLAGVKGETQYF. CDR3 in DNA: TGTGCCAGCAGCCAAAGGGGACTAGCGGGAGTGAAGGGAGAGACCCAGTACTTC.

The CDR3 nucleotides read TGTGCCAGCAGCTCTAATACGGGGACCGACGGGGACGAGCAGTACTTC. Translating it yields CASSSNTGTDGDEQYF. The chain couples TRBV7-8 to TRBJ2-7, with D perhaps TRBD1 or TRBD2 (5 bases each). Looked up from germline, CDR1 is SGHVS and CDR2 is FQNEAQ. The length of the CDR3 is 16 residues. With 4 bases removed from V and 5 bases from J, the gap between germline ends came to 21 bases. The full variable domain, completed using reference TRBV7-8 and TRBJ2-7, is GAGVSQSPRYKVAKRGQDVALRCDPISGHVSLFWYQQALGQGPEFLTYFQNEAQLDKSGLPSDRFFAERPEGSVSTLKIQRTQQEDSAVYLCASSSNTGTDGDEQYFGPGTRLTVT.

The rearrangement joins TRBV19 to TRBJ1-5; D remains ambiguous. The V and J ends lost 3 bases and 8 bases respectively, with 14 bases between them. There are 14 residues in the CDR3. Germline V CDR1 and CDR2: LNHDA, SQIVND (reference sequence). The CDR3 bases are TGTGCCAGTAGTATCGTACTGCTTGGGGAGCCCCAGCATTTT. Protein product: CASSIVLLGEPQHF.

This rearrangement joins TRBV10-3 to TRBJ1-1; D is perhaps TRBD1 (6 bases). Deletions cut 0 bases from V and 1 base from J, with 15 bases between. Germline lookup yields CDR1 ENHRY and CDR2 SYGVKD. The CDR3 runs 17 residues. CDR3 loop: CAISESIGGEGNTEAFF. Written as DNA, the CDR3 is TGTGCCATCAGTGAGTCCATAGGGGGTGAAGGGAACACTGAAGCTTTCTTT.

This rearrangement joins TRBV6-1 to TRBJ1-2; D gene ambiguous. The germline V gene has CDR1 MNHNS and CDR2 SASEGT. V lost 1 base and J 2 bases, leaving 8 bases between the germline ends. CDR3 length: 14 residues. CDR3 region: CASSEVVRNYGYTF. The DNA for the CDR3 is TGTGCCAGCAGTGAAGTTGTCAGGAACTATGGCTACACCTTC.

The rearrangement links TRBV10-1 to TRBJ2-5; TRBD2 agrees at 8 bases. Germline values: CDR1 WNHNN, CDR2 SYGVQD (reference sequence). The CDR3 has 16 amino acids. V lost 6 bases and J lost 3; bases outside the gene matches: 12. The CDR3: CASSPATGGPKETQYF. As DNA, the CDR3 is TGCGCCAGCAGCCCGGCAACGGGAGGGCCAAAAGAGACCCAGTACTTC.

V usage is TRBV2 and J usage is TRBJ2-7; no clear D gene. CDR3 length: 12 amino acids. Trimming shortened V by 6 bases and J by 3 bases, and 9 bases separated the two germline ends. Germline-derived CDR1 and CDR2 are SNHLY and FYNNEI. The CDR3: CASSPRLYEQYF. Written as DNA, the CDR3 is TGTGCCAGCAGCCCGAGGCTCTACGAGCAGTACTTC.

The V and J genes are TRBV19 and TRBJ1-1; TRBD1 is a possible D gene (5 bases). The ends were cut back, 3 bases at V and 4 bases at J, with 12 bases in the middle. Germline CDR1 is LNHDA and CDR2 is SQIVND (reference sequence). The CDR3 runs 14 residues. CDR3 amino acids: CASSIFGGSTEAFF. The CDR3 DNA is TGTGCCAGTAGTATTTTCGGGGGAAGCACTGAAGCTTTCTTT.

The chain's CDR3 is CASSLETDQRGYTF. CDR3 coding DNA: TGTGCCAGCAGCTTAGAGACAGACCAAAGGGGCTACACCTTC. The chain has TRBV7-9 and TRBJ1-2; D is possibly TRBD1 (5 bases). With 1 base removed from V and 8 bases from J, the gap between germline ends came to 14 bases. The germline CDR1 and CDR2 sequences are SEHNR and FQNEAQ (reference sequence). The CDR3 loop spans 14 amino acids.

The chain has TRBV6-4 and TRBJ1-2, with 9 bases matching TRBD1. The V and J ends lost 4 bases and 4 bases, in that order; junction bases with no gene match: 7. The length of the CDR3 is 15 residues. In germline, CDR1 is MRHNA, CDR2 SNTAGT. For the CDR3, the DNA is TGTGCCAGCAGTGCCGGGACAGGGCCTTCCTATGGCTACACCTTC. Translating it yields CASSAGTGPSYGYTF.

This chain joins TRBV5-1 and TRBJ2-5, with TRBD2 matching 15 bases. The CDR3 is made up of 16 amino acids. Germline V gives CDR1 SGHRS, CDR2 YFSETQ. Trimming at V came to 2 bases and at J to 5 bases, leaving 4 bases not matched to a gene. The CDR3 spells CASSLGLAGGQETQYF. For the CDR3, the DNA is TGCGCCAGCAGCTTAGGACTAGCGGGGGGGCAGGAGACCCAGTACTTC.

The CDR3, as DNA: TGTGCCAGCAGCAGGGACAGGGGGCCTGAAGAGACCCAGTACTTC. Translated, it gives CASSRDRGPEETQYF. The genes are TRBV2 and TRBJ2-5; 12 bases fit TRBD1. V trimming: 6 bases; J trimming: 3 bases; junction bases outside the gene matches: 5. CDR3 length: 15 amino acids. CDR1 and CDR2 (germline): SNHLY, FYNNEI.

V usage is TRBV2 and J usage is TRBJ1-2; TRBD1 might be the D (5 bases). This CDR3 is 16 amino acids long. CDR1 and CDR2 (germline): SNHLY, FYNNEI. Trimming cost V 1 base and J 5 bases, with 17 bases left between them. CDR3 protein: CASSEGQPGLIYGYTF. In DNA, the CDR3 is TGTGCCAGCAGTGAAGGACAGCCCGGCCTTATTTATGGCTACACCTTC.

Only a few counts were recorded for this clone. Distinct nucleotide sequences in the sample also encode this CDR3. The chain recombines TRBV12-5 with TRBJ2-5, with D unresolved. V lost 6 bases and J 5 bases, leaving 10 bases between the germline ends. CDR3 length: 12 residues. Germline CDR1 LGHNT, CDR2 FRNRAP. The CDR3 loop is CASGPPGETQYF. The CDR3, as DNA: TGTGCTAGTGGACCACCCGGGGAGACCCAGTACTTC.

Here the CDR3 reads CASSSTGISNYGYTF. DNA of the CDR3: TGTGCCAGTAGTTCAACAGGGATATCCAACTATGGCTACACCTTC. V and J are TRBV19 and TRBJ1-2; D perhaps matches TRBD1 (6 bases). The CDR3 covers 15 residues. V was cut by 5 bases and J by 2 bases, with 15 bases left in between. Germline CDR1 and CDR2: LNHDA and SQIVND (reference sequence).

This clone showed up just a few times. The J gene is TRBJ1-2, the V gene TRBV25-1; D possibly corresponds to TRBD1 (5 bases). Trimming pared 4 bases from V and 9 bases from J, leaving 15 bases between. The length of the CDR3 is 13 residues. CDR1 and CDR2 (germline): MGHDK, SYGVNS. In nucleotides, the CDR3 is TGTGCCAGCAGTGTAGGGACCGAGAGAAGCTACACCTTC. This gives the protein CASSVGTERSYTF.

This chain joins TRBV10-3 and TRBJ1-2; 9 bases align to TRBD1. This CDR3 is 15 amino acids long. The V gene end was trimmed by 2 bases and the J gene end by 7 bases; junction bases not matched to a gene: 8. The germline CDR1 and CDR2 sequences are ENHRY and SYGVKD. CDR3 nucleotides: TGTGCCATCAGTGAGCTCCGGGACAGGGATAGTGGCTACACCTTC. Translation gives CAISELRDRDSGYTF.

The chain couples TRBV28 to TRBJ2-7; D is tentatively TRBD1 or TRBD2 (5 bases each). The CDR3 runs 17 residues. Looked up from germline, CDR1 is MDHEN and CDR2 is SYDVKM. V gave up 3 bases and J gave up 7 bases, with 25 bases separating them. The CDR3 spells CASSFSGSGRRPGEQYF. The CDR3 nucleotides are TGTGCCAGCAGTTTTTCGGGTTCGGGGCGTAGACCGGGTGAGCAGTACTTC.

The rearrangement uses TRBV10-3 and TRBJ1-2; D possibly corresponds to TRBD1 (6 bases). The length of the CDR3 is 13 residues. V shed 6 bases and J shed 6 bases, with 14 bases lying between them. Germline values: CDR1 ENHRY, CDR2 SYGVKD. This chain's CDR3 is CAISTGRDNGYTF. In DNA, the CDR3 is TGTGCCATCAGCACAGGGAGAGATAATGGCTACACCTTC.